The T cell receptor beta chain described here comes from a study of T-cell reconstitution after alpha-beta-depleted transplantation in children. Study-wide results and limits: The study traced high day-60 TCRbeta diversity in some patients to surviving recipient T cells and thymic progenitors. T-cell counts and diversity at one year following transplant were attributed mainly to newly produced T cells. Several hundred expanded graft clones reportedly were the source of alpha-beta T cells about two months after transplant.

The CDR3 runs 19 residues. J gave up 0 bases and V 2 bases, and 8 bases lay outside the gene matches. Unique molecular identifiers were incorporated when the TCRbeta library was constructed. TCRdb itself ran the PCR reads through MiXCR, one entry per CDR3 protein. The table includes about 600,000 distinct CDR3 sequences, 20% to 25% detected once. Turning to this clonotype: Antigen unknown.

J is TRBJ2-6 and V is TRBV23-1; 9 bases match TRBD1. TRBV23-1 belongs to the ORF category, with a function that is uncertain. The clonotype comes from a boy in the first two years of life who had a stem cell transplant for acute myeloid leukemia, so the T cells may come from the graft donor. The source material was PBMCs, mostly from graft donor cells, sampled 360 days after TCRalphabeta/CD19-depleted stem cell transplant. DNA for the CDR3: TGCGCCAGCAGTCAAGAAGACAGGGGGAGAGACTCTGGGGCCAACGTCCTGACTTTC. This translates into CASSQEDRGRDSGANVLTF.